One and the same sample provided the 32 T cell receptor beta chains below, sequenced in a study of OX40 agonist ivuxolimab in advanced cancers. The protocol was immunoSEQ multiplex PCR, while the TCRdb copy is restricted to in-frame clones and leaves out a portion. There are about 12,000 clones in the sample; approximately 87% occur only once, and around 48% lies in the top ten. The sequencing here drew on CD4+ or CD8+ T cells sorted from blood, taken in a trial of the OX40 agonist ivuxolimab. These receptors were taken from an adult with an advanced solid tumor such as melanoma, head and neck, liver or kidney cancer.

The chain employs TRBV7-9 and TRBJ2-7, with TRBD2 matching 9 bases. The J segment lost 6 bases and the V segment lost 0 bases, leaving 3 bases of the junction unmatched. CDR1 SEHNR and CDR2 FQNEAQ come from the germline V gene (reference sequence). There are 14 residues in the CDR3. The CDR3 region has the DNA TGTGCCAGCAGCTTAGCGTTAGCGGGAGTCGAGCAGTACTTC. Amino acids: CASSLALAGVEQYF.

The gene calls are TRBV11-3 and TRBJ2-1, with TRBD1 as a possible D gene (6 bases). Germline CDR1 SGHNT, CDR2 YENEEA. There are 15 residues in the CDR3. The V and J ends lost 1 base and 2 bases respectively, with 9 bases between them. The DNA of the CDR3 is TGTGCCAGCAGCTTAGGGGGGCACACCTACAATGAGCAGTTCTTC. It encodes CASSLGGHTYNEQFF.

This chain links TRBV19 with TRBJ1-2; tentative D call: TRBD1 (6 bases). CDR3 size: 12 residues. V was pared by 7 bases and J by 4 bases, with 10 bases between. The germline CDR1 and CDR2 sequences are LNHDA and SQIVND (reference sequence). The CDR3 DNA sequence: TGTGCCAGTAACACAGGGATCTATGGCTACACCTTC. Protein: CASNTGIYGYTF.

The chain uses TRBV14 and TRBJ2-3; TRBD2 matches at 11 bases. CDR3 size: 15 residues. V lost 6 bases to trimming and J lost 2 bases; unmatched junction nucleotides: 4. Germline V CDR1 and CDR2: SGHDN, FVKESK. The CDR3 region is CASRTSGSFTDTQYF. CDR3 coding DNA: TGTGCCAGCAGAACTAGCGGGAGTTTCACAGATACGCAGTATTTT. The whole variable domain, filled in from reference TRBV14 and TRBJ2-3, reads EAGVTQFPSHSVIEKGQTVTLRCDPISGHDNLYWYRRVMGKEIKFLLHFVKESKQDESGMPNNRFLAERTGGTYSTLKVQPAELEDSGVYFCASRTSGSFTDTQYFGPGTRLTVL.

The CDR3: CASSPNPRGHNGYTF. CDR3 DNA sequence: TGTGCCAGCAGCCCTAACCCTAGGGGGCATAACGGCTACACCTTC. This sequence joins TRBV6-5 and TRBJ1-2; TRBD1 agrees at 7 bases. This CDR3 contains 15 residues. Germline trimming cut 6 bases from V and 8 bases from J; bases unmatched to any gene: 15. CDR1 is MNHEY, CDR2 SVGAGI, per germline.

Only a few counts were recorded for this clone. The chain uses TRBV10-3 and TRBJ2-7; TRBD2 matches at 8 bases. Germline V gives CDR1 ENHRY, CDR2 SYGVKD. V lost 10 bases, J lost 3 bases, and 11 bases stayed unmatched. The CDR3 consists of 14 residues. The chain's CDR3 is CATLVLAGGYEQYF. The CDR3 DNA follows: TGTGCCACCCTAGTCCTAGCGGGTGGCTACGAGCAGTACTTC.

This chain connects TRBV27 to TRBJ2-7; the D gene could be TRBD1 or TRBD2 (6 bases each). CDR1 is MNHEY and CDR2 is SMNVEV in the germline V gene (reference sequence). V shed 2 bases and J shed 2 bases, with 10 bases lying between them. The CDR3 is made up of 14 amino acids. CDR3 in amino acids: CASSLGRGAYEQYF. The CDR3 nucleotides read TGTGCCAGCAGTTTAGGTAGGGGGGCCTACGAGCAGTACTTC.

V is TRBV27 and J is TRBJ2-7; D may be TRBD1 (5 bases). V shed 6 bases and J shed 3 bases, with 9 bases lying between them. CDR1 and CDR2 (germline): MNHEY, SMNVEV (reference sequence). This CDR3 is built from 12 residues. The CDR3 region has the DNA TGTGCCAGCAGAGCAGGGAACTACGAGCAGTACTTC. This gives the protein CASRAGNYEQYF.

V usage is TRBV6-5 and J usage is TRBJ2-5; 7 positions match TRBD2. Germline V gives CDR1 MNHEY, CDR2 SVGAGI. Trimming at V came to 2 bases and at J to 5 bases, leaving 8 bases not matched to a gene. The CDR3 has 15 residues. Written as DNA, the CDR3 is TGTGCCAGCAGTTACGTCGGCGGGAGAGGCGAGACCCAGTACTTC. Protein sequence: CASSYVGGRGETQYF.

This clone was detected once. The chain is built from TRBV10-3 and TRBJ2-7, with 9 bases matching TRBD2. This CDR3 has 14 amino acids. Trimming took 3 bases from V and 3 from J; bases not matched to a gene: 3. Germline V CDR1 and CDR2: ENHRY, SYGVKD. CDR3 sequence (DNA): TGTGCCATCAGTGAAGGCGGGAGGGTCTACGAGCAGTACTTC. Translation: CAISEGGRVYEQYF.

The V call is TRBV28, the J call TRBJ2-7; 10 nucleotides align to TRBD2. Trimming took 4 bases from V and 0 from J; bases not matched to a gene: 9. Germline V gene lookup returns CDR1 MDHEN and CDR2 SYDVKM. The CDR3 consists of 17 residues. The CDR3 DNA reads as TGTGCCAGCAGTTCGATTGGGCTAGCGGGAGTCTCCTACGAGCAGTACTTC. Translating it yields CASSSIGLAGVSYEQYF.

The V and J genes are TRBV27 and TRBJ2-7, with a tentative D call TRBD2 (5 bases). This CDR3 region has 14 residues. In germline, CDR1 is MNHEY, CDR2 SMNVEV (reference sequence). Trimming took off 3 bases at V and 5 bases at J, with 14 bases between the two ends. The CDR3 coding sequence is TGTGCCAGCAGTTTCGTTCGGGGATCACACGAGCAGTACTTC. Protein sequence: CASSFVRGSHEQYF.

Comments on this clone: Different DNA sequences within this sample yield the same CDR3. The DNA of the CDR3 is TGTGCCAGCAGTTCAGGACTAGCGGGAGGTGGGGAGACCCAGTACTTC. The encoded protein is CASSSGLAGGGETQYF. V usage is TRBV11-3 and J usage is TRBJ2-5, with TRBD2 identical over 14 bases. CDR1 and CDR2 (germline): SGHNT, YENEEA. The CDR3 totals 16 residues. V shed 6 bases, J shed 5 bases, and the junction held 8 bases outside the gene matches.

The chain has TRBV4-3 and TRBJ2-1, with TRBD2 identical over 8 bases. Germline CDR1 LGHNA, CDR2 YSLEER. Trimming at V came to 1 base and at J to 6 bases, leaving 8 bases not matched to a gene. This CDR3 is 16 amino acids long. In DNA form, the CDR3 reads TGCGCCAGCAGCCAAGGGGCTAGCGGGCTTCCCAATGAGCAGTTCTTC. Residues: CASSQGASGLPNEQFF.

The chain is built from TRBV9 and TRBJ1-1, with D possibly being TRBD1 (5 bases). This CDR3 has 12 amino acids. Germline CDR1 is SGDLS and CDR2 is YYNGEE. V lost 7 bases, J lost 0 bases, and 7 bases lay in between. The CDR3 protein is CASGALNTEAFF. CDR3 nucleotide sequence: TGTGCCAGCGGGGCTTTGAACACTGAAGCTTTCTTT.

V usage is TRBV19 and J usage is TRBJ2-1; TRBD2 matches at 8 bases. J was trimmed by 0 bases and V by 3 bases; bases with no gene match: 7. The CDR3 covers 17 residues. In germline, CDR1 is LNHDA, CDR2 SQIVND (reference sequence). CDR3 nucleotides: TGTGCCAGTAGTATTGGTCTTAGCGGGACCTCCTACAATGAGCAGTTCTTC. This translates into CASSIGLSGTSYNEQFF.

The V and J genes are TRBV13 and TRBJ1-6, with a possible D match to TRBD1 (5 bases). Germline-derived CDR1 and CDR2 are PRHDT and FYEKMQ (reference sequence). The V and J ends lost 3 bases and 7 bases respectively, with 10 bases between them. The CDR3 runs to 14 residues. In DNA, the CDR3 is TGTGCCAGCAGCTTGGGGACCGTCAATTCACCCCTCCACTTT. This codes for CASSLGTVNSPLHF.

This clone is labeled medium-sized. The chain recombines TRBV7-8 with TRBJ2-7; either TRBD1 or TRBD2 may supply D (5 bases each). The CDR3 covers 13 residues. Trimming took off 6 bases at V and 2 bases at J, with 11 bases between the two ends. Per the germline V gene, CDR1 is SGHVS and CDR2 is FQNEAQ. The CDR3 region has the DNA TGTGCCAGCAGGGGGGAACAGACCTACGAGCAGTACTTC. Translation: CASRGEQTYEQYF.

This chain connects TRBV5-1 to TRBJ2-6; D is tentatively TRBD1 or TRBD2 (6 bases each). Trimming left V 3 bases short and J 1 base short, with 11 bases between. The V gene's germline CDR1 is SGHRS and CDR2 YFSETQ. The CDR3 is 16 amino acids. CDR3 protein: CASSSTGTSGANVLTF. The CDR3 nucleotides are TGCGCCAGCAGCTCCACAGGGACTTCTGGGGCCAACGTCCTGACTTTC. The variable domain in full, completed from reference TRBV5-1 and TRBJ2-6, reads KAGVTQTPRYLIKTRGQQVTLSCSPISGHRSVSWYQQTPGQGLQFLFEYFSETQRNKGNFPGRFSGRQFSNSRSEMNVSTLELGDSALYLCASSSTGTSGANVLTFGAGSRLTVL.

The chain has TRBV6-5 and TRBJ1-1, with D hard to call. The germline V gene has CDR1 MNHEY and CDR2 SVGAGI. V shed 0 bases and J shed 13 bases, with 24 bases lying between them. The CDR3 has 16 residues. CDR3: CASSYSFGVRKARFFF. In nucleotides, the CDR3 is TGTGCCAGCAGTTACTCCTTCGGGGTCAGGAAGGCACGGTTTTTCTTT.

In its sample, this clone was seen a few times. J is TRBJ1-2 and V is TRBV19, with D perhaps matching TRBD1 (5 bases). Per the germline V gene, CDR1 is LNHDA and CDR2 is SQIVND (reference sequence). The ends were cut back, 8 bases at V and 5 bases at J, with 18 bases in the middle. The CDR3 length is 14 residues. CDR3 in DNA: TGTGCCAGTTTAAGCTTCGGGGCTACTTATGGCTACACCTTC. Encoded protein: CASLSFGATYGYTF.

The chain has TRBV2 and TRBJ2-5; TRBD1 might be the D (5 bases). The CDR3 consists of 12 residues. V was clipped by 3 bases and J by 5 bases, with 7 bases between them. Germline V gene sequence: CDR1 SNHLY, CDR2 FYNNEI. The CDR3 loop is CASSDRVETQYF. CDR3 nucleotides: TGTGCCAGCAGTGACAGGGTGGAGACCCAGTACTTC.

This rearrangement joins TRBV21-1 to TRBJ2-7. TRBV21-1 counts as a pseudogene. The CDR3 spans 14 residues. CDR3 DNA: TGTGCCAGCAGCAAAGTACCTAGGGCCTACGAGCAGTACTTC. Translated: CASSKVPRAYEQYF.

The chain is built from TRBV19 and TRBJ2-1; 12 nucleotides line up with TRBD2. Trimming cost V 4 bases and J 5 bases; bases outside gene matches: 3. Germline lookup yields CDR1 LNHDA and CDR2 SQIVND (reference sequence). This CDR3 has 15 amino acids. The CDR3 DNA reads as TGTGCCAGTAGTACAGGACTAGCGGGAAACAATGAGCAGTTCTTC. Translated: CASSTGLAGNNEQFF.

The genes are TRBV7-8 and TRBJ1-2, with 10 bases lining up with TRBD1. The germline V gene has CDR1 SGHVS and CDR2 FQNEAQ. The CDR3 totals 16 residues. With 5 bases clipped from V and 6 bases from J, the junction kept 12 bases outside the gene matches. The CDR3 sequence is CASSPPGTGEVHGYTF. The CDR3 DNA is TGTGCCAGCAGCCCCCCCGGGACAGGGGAGGTTCATGGCTACACCTTC. Combining the CDR3 with reference TRBV7-8 and TRBJ1-2 gives the whole variable domain GAGVSQSPRYKVAKRGQDVALRCDPISGHVSLFWYQQALGQGPEFLTYFQNEAQLDKSGLPSDRFFAERPEGSVSTLKIQRTQQEDSAVYLCASSPPGTGEVHGYTFGSGTRLTVV.

Only one count was recorded for this clone. This chain connects TRBV5-1 to TRBJ2-5; 7 positions match TRBD2. The CDR3 is 13 amino acids. Germline trimming cut 0 bases from V and 9 bases from J; bases unmatched to any gene: 5. Germline CDR1 SGHRS, CDR2 YFSETQ. The CDR3 nucleotides read TGCGCCAGCAGCTTGGAGGCTAGCGGTTCCCAGTACTTC. It codes for CASSLEASGSQYF.

This clone was found once. The rearrangement links TRBV28 to TRBJ2-3; 14 positions match TRBD2. The V segment lost 6 bases and the J segment 4 bases; nucleotides outside the gene matches: 3. This CDR3 spans 15 amino acids. Looked up from germline, CDR1 is MDHEN and CDR2 is SYDVKM. The CDR3 DNA sequence: TGTGCCAGCAGAGGGACTAGCGGGAGTGCAGATACGCAGTATTTT. The encoded protein is CASRGTSGSADTQYF.

This clone was counted a single time. The junction departs from the called germline gene at one end, perhaps through a read error. The rearrangement uses TRBV7-7 and TRBJ2-1; weak D call: TRBD2 (6 bases). The CDR3 has 15 residues. CDR1 and CDR2 (germline): SSHAT, FNYEAQ (reference sequence). This CDR3 reads CASSLGDFAYNEQFF. Here the CDR3 DNA reads TGTGCTAGCAGCTTAGGGGACTTTGCCTACAATGAGCAGTTCTTC.

This chain links TRBV28 with TRBJ1-1; perhaps TRBD1 as D (6 bases). Germline CDR1 is MDHEN and CDR2 is SYDVKM. CDR3 length: 14 residues. Trimming left V 5 bases short and J 0 bases short, with 10 bases between. CDR3 amino acids: CASSQDSLNTEAFF. In nucleotides, the CDR3 is TGTGCCAGCAGTCAGGACAGTTTGAACACTGAAGCTTTCTTT.

This clone has just one count. The DNA for the CDR3 is TGCGCCAGCAGCCACACTCTAACCGGGACTGATATGAAAGCTTTCTTT. This encodes CASSHTLTGTDMKAFF. The genes are TRBV4-3 and TRBJ1-1, with D tentatively TRBD1 (5 bases). The length of the CDR3 is 16 residues. V lost 3 bases, J lost 9 bases, and 23 bases lay in between. The germline V gene has CDR1 LGHNA and CDR2 YSLEER.

This sequence joins TRBV23-1 and TRBJ1-5, with D hard to call. TRBV23-1 is an ORF for which the function is uncertain. The CDR3 loop spans 16 amino acids. Trimming took off 2 bases at V and 1 base at J, with 12 bases between the two ends. CDR3 amino acids: CASSQPPAESNQPQHF. In DNA form, the CDR3 reads TGCGCCAGCAGTCAACCCCCCGCAGAGAGCAATCAGCCCCAGCATTTT.

This chain joins TRBV15 and TRBJ1-4; TRBD1 is a possible D gene (5 bases). The CDR3 is made up of 13 amino acids. Trimming stripped 1 base from V and 9 bases from J, with 9 bases between. Looked up from germline, CDR1 is LNHNV and CDR2 is YYDKDF (reference sequence). CDR3 protein: CATSRGPGKKLFF. CDR3 DNA: TGTGCCACCAGCAGAGGTCCAGGGAAAAAACTGTTTTTT.